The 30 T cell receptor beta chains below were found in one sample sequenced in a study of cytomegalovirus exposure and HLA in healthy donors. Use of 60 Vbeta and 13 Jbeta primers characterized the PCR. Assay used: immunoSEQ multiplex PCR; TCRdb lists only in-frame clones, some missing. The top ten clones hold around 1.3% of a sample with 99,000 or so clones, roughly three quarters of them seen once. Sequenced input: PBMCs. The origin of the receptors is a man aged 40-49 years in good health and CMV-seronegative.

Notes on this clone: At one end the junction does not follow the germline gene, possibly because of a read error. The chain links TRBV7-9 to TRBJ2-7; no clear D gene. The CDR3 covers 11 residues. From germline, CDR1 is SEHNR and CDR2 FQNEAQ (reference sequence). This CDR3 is CSSSSPYEQYF. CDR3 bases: TGTTCCAGCAGCTCTCCCTACGAGCAGTACTTC.

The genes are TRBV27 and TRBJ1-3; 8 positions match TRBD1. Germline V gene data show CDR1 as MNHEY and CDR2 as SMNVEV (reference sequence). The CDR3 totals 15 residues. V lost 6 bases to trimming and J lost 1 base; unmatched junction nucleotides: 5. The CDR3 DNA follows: TGTGCCAGCAGCTCCAGGGGGCGTTCTGGAAACACCATATATTTT. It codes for CASSSRGRSGNTIYF.

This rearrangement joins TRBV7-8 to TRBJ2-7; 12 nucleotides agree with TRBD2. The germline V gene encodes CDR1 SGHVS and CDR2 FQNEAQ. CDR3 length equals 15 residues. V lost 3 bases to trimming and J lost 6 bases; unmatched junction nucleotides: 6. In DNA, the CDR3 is TGTGCCAGCAGCTTTCGACTAGCGGGAGTAGCCGAGCAGTACTTC. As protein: CASSFRLAGVAEQYF.

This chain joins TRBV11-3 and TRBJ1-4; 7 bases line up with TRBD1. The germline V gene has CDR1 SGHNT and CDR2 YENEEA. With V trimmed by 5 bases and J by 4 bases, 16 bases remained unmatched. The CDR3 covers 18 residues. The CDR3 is CASSPRGGRGSLNEKLFF. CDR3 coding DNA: TGTGCCAGCAGCCCGCGAGGGGGCAGGGGCTCTCTTAATGAAAAACTGTTTTTT. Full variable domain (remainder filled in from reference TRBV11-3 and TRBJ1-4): EAGVVQSPRYKIIEKKQPVAFWCNPISGHNTLYWYLQNLGQGPELLIRYENEEAVDDSQLPKDRFSAERLKGVDSTLKIQPAELGDSAVYLCASSPRGGRGSLNEKLFFGSGTQLSVL.

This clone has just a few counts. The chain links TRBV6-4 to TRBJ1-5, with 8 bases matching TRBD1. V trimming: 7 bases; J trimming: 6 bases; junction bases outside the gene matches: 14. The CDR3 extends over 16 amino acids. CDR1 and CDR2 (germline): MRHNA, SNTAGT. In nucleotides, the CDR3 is TGTGCCAGCAACAATCGGACAGGGAGGGAGGCTCAGCCCCAGCATTTT. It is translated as CASNNRTGREAQPQHF.

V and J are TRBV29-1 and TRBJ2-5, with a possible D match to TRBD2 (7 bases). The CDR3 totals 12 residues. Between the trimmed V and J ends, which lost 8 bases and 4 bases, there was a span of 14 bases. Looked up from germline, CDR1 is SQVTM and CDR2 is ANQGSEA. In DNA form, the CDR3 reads TGCAGCCTGTCGGGGGGCGGAGAGACCCAGTACTTC. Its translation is CSLSGGGETQYF.

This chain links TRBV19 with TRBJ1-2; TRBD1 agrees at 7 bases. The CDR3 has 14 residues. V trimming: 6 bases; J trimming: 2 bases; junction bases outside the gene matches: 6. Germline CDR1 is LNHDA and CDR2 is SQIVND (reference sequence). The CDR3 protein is CASSPVGGNYGYTF. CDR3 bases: TGTGCCAGTAGCCCGGTAGGGGGCAACTATGGCTACACCTTC.

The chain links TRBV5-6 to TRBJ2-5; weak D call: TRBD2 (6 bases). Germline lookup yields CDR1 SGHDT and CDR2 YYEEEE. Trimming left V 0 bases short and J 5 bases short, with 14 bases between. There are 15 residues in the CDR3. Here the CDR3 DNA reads TGTGCCAGCAGCTTGGGGGGGGTCAGCACGGAGACCCAGTACTTC. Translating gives CASSLGGVSTETQYF.

The chain's CDR3 is CASFRGLHYEQYF. CDR3 in DNA: TGTGCCAGCTTCAGGGGGCTCCACTACGAGCAGTACTTC. The chain uses TRBV6-5 and TRBJ2-7, with 8 bases lining up with TRBD1. Germline CDR1 is MNHEY and CDR2 is SVGAGI. V trimming: 8 bases; J trimming: 3 bases; junction bases outside the gene matches: 6. The CDR3 sequence is 13 residues long.

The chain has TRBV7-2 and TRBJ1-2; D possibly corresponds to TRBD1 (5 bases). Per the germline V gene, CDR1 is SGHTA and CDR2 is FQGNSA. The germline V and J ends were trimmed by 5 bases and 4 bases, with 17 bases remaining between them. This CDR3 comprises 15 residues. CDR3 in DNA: TGTGCCAGCAGCCCATGGGGGGTATCCAGCTATGGCTACACCTTC. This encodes CASSPWGVSSYGYTF.

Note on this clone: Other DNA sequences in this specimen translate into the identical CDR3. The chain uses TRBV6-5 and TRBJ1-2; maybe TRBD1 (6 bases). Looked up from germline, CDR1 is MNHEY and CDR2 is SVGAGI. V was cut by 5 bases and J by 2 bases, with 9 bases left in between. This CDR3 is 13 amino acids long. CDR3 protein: CASSRTGNYGYTF. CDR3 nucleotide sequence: TGTGCCAGCAGTCGCACAGGGAACTATGGCTACACCTTC.

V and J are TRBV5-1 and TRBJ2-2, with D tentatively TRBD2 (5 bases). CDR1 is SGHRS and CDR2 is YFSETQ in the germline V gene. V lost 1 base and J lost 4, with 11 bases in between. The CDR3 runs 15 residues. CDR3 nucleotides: TGCGCCAGCAGCTTGTCTGGGGAGCGCACCGGGGAGCTGTTTTTT. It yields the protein CASSLSGERTGELFF.

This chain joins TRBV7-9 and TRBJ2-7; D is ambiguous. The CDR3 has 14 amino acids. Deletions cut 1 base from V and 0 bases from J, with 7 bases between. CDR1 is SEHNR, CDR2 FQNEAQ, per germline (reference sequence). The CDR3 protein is CASSLDPSSYEQYF. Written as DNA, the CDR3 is TGTGCCAGCAGCTTAGACCCCAGCTCCTACGAGCAGTACTTC.

CDR3 amino acids: CASSRGLADNEQFF. In DNA form, the CDR3 reads TGTGCCAGCTCAAGGGGCCTAGCGGACAATGAGCAGTTCTTC. The chain joins TRBV2 to TRBJ2-1, with TRBD2 matching over 7 bases. The CDR3 totals 14 residues. Looked up from germline, CDR1 is SNHLY and CDR2 is FYNNEI. Trimming removed 8 bases from V and 5 bases from J; junction bases left unmatched: 9.

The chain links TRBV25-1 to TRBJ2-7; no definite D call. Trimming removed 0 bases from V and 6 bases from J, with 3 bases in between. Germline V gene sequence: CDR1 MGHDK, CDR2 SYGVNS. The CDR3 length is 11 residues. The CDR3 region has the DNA TGTGCCAGCAGTGAATATATCGAGCAGTACTTC. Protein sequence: CASSEYIEQYF.

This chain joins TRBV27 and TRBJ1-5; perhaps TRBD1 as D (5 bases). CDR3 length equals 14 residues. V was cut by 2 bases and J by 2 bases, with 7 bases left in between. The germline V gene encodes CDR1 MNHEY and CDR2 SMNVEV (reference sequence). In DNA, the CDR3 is TGTGCCAGCAGTTTAGAGACAGGCAATCAGCCCCAGCATTTT. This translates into CASSLETGNQPQHF.

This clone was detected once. CDR3 loop: CASSSTWGAGELFF. The CDR3, as DNA: TGCGCCAGCAGCTCCACGTGGGGAGCCGGGGAGCTGTTTTTT. The rearrangement uses TRBV5-1 and TRBJ2-2, with TRBD2 as a possible D gene (5 bases). The CDR3 runs 14 residues. Deletions cut 3 bases from V and 6 bases from J, with 12 bases between. CDR1 is SGHRS, CDR2 YFSETQ, per germline.

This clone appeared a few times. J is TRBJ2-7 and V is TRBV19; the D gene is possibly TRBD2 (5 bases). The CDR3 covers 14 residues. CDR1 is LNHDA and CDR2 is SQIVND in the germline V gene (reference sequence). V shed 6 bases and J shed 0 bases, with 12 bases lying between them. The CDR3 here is CASRDGLYSYEQYF. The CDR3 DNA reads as TGTGCCAGTAGGGACGGACTCTACTCCTACGAGCAGTACTTC.

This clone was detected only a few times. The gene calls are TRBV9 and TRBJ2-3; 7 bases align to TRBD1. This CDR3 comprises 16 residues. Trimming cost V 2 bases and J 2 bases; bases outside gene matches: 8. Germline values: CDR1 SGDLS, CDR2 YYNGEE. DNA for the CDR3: TGTGCCAGCAGCGTCCAACAGGGGTCTTCCACAGATACGCAGTATTTT. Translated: CASSVQQGSSTDTQYF.

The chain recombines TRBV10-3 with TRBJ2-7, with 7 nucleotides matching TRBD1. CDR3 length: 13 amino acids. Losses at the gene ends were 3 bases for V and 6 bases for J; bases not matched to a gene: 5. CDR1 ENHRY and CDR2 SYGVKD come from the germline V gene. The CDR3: CAISDRTGIEQYF. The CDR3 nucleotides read TGTGCCATCAGTGATCGGACAGGAATCGAGCAGTACTTC.

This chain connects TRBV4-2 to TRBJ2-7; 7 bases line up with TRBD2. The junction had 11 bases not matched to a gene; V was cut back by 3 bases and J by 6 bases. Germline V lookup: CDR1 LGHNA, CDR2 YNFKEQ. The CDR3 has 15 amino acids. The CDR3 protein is CASSQAAGRKTEQYF. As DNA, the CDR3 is TGTGCCAGCAGCCAGGCAGCGGGAAGGAAGACCGAGCAGTACTTC.

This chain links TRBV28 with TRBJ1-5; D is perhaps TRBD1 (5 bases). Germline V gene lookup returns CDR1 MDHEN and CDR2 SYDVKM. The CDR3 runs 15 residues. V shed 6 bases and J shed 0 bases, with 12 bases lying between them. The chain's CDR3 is CASRGQVYSNQPQHF. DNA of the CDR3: TGTGCCAGCAGAGGACAAGTATATAGCAATCAGCCCCAGCATTTT.

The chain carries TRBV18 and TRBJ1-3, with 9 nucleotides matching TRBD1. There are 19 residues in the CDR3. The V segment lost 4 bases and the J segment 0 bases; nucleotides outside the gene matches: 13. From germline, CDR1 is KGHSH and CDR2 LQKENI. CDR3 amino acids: CASSQTRTGAAASGNTIYF. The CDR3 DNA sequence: TGTGCCAGCTCACAAACCCGGACAGGGGCCGCCGCCTCTGGAAACACCATATATTTT.

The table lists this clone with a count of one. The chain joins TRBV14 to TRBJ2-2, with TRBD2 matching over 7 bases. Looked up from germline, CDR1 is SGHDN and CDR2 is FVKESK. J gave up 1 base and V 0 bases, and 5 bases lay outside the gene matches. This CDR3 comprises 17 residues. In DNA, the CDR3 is TGTGCCAGCAGCCAAGATTGGGTAGCGGGGAACACCGGGGAGCTGTTTTTT. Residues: CASSQDWVAGNTGELFF.

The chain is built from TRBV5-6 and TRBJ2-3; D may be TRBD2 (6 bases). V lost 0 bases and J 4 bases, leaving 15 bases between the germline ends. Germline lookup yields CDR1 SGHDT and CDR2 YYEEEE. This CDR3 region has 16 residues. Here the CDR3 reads CASSLVSRLEADTQYF. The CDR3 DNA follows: TGTGCCAGCAGCTTGGTCAGCCGACTAGAGGCAGATACGCAGTATTTT.

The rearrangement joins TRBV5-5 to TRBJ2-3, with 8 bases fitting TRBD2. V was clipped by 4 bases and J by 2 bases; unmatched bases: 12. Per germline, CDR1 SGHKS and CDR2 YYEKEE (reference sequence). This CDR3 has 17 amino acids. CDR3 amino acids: CASSPRWLAGSTDTQYF. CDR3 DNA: TGTGCCAGCAGCCCCCGGTGGCTAGCGGGCTCCACAGATACGCAGTATTTT.

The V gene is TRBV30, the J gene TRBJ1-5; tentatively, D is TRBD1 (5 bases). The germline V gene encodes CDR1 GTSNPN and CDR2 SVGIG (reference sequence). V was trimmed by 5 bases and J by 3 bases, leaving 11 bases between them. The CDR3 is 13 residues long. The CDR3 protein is CAWGTGFNQPQHF. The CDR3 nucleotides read TGTGCCTGGGGAACAGGATTCAATCAGCCCCAGCATTTT.

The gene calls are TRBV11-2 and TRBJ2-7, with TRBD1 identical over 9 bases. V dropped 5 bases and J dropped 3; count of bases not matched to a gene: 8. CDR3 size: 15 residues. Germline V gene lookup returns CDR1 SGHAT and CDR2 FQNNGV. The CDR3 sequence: CASSLLQGAVYEQYF. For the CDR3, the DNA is TGTGCCAGCAGCCTTCTACAGGGGGCAGTCTACGAGCAGTACTTC.

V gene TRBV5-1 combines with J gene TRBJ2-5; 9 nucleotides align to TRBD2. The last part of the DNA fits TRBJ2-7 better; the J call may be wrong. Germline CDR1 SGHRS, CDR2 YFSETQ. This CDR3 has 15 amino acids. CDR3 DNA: TGCGCCAGCAGCGGGAGCGGGAGGCTCTCCTACGAGCAGTACTTC. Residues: CASSGSGRLSYEQYF.

The CDR3, as DNA: TGTGCCAGTAGTAACGGACTAGCGGGGAGCACAGATACGCAGTATTTT. Encoded protein: CASSNGLAGSTDTQYF. The J gene is TRBJ2-3, the V gene TRBV19, with TRBD2 matching 12 bases. Germline V gene lookup returns CDR1 LNHDA and CDR2 SQIVND (reference sequence). The CDR3 has 16 residues. J was trimmed by 0 bases and V by 4 bases; bases with no gene match: 2.